The 28 T cell receptor beta chains listed next were all sequenced from one sample in a study of OX40 agonist ivuxolimab in advanced cancers. The table came from immunoSEQ multiplex PCR; TCRdb's copy has only in-frame clones and leaves some out. The top ten hold approximately 0.8% of the sample, which has 60,000 to 90,000 clones, 83% seen once. Sequencing used CD4+ or CD8+ T cells sorted from blood, obtained in a trial of the OX40 agonist ivuxolimab. The receptors were gathered from an adult with an advanced solid tumor such as melanoma, head and neck, liver or kidney cancer.

The chain links TRBV19 to TRBJ2-4; D may be TRBD1 or TRBD2 (5 bases each). The germline V and J ends were trimmed by 2 bases and 0 bases, with 17 bases remaining between them. The CDR3 contains 18 residues. CDR1 is LNHDA, CDR2 SQIVND, per germline (reference sequence). The CDR3 bases are TGTGCCAGTAGTATACGGGGACCCCTCACACTAGCCAAAAACATTCAGTACTTC. Amino acids: CASSIRGPLTLAKNIQYF. Together with reference TRBV19 and TRBJ2-4, the CDR3 gives the full variable domain: DGGITQSPKYLFRKEGQNVTLSCEQNLNHDAMYWYRQDPGQGLRLIYYSQIVNDFQKGDIAEGYSVSREKKESFPLTVTSAQKNPTAFYLCASSIRGPLTLAKNIQYFGAGTRLSVL.

CDR3 protein: CASSLEGQRTSTPEQFF. Written as DNA, the CDR3 is TGTGCCAGCAGCCTGGAAGGCCAAAGGACTAGCACCCCCGAGCAGTTCTTC. The chain has TRBV5-4 and TRBJ2-1, with TRBD2 identical over 8 bases. CDR3 length: 17 residues. With V trimmed by 4 bases and J by 10 bases, 19 bases remained unmatched. CDR1 is SGHNT and CDR2 is YYREEE in the germline V gene (reference sequence).

V usage is TRBV11-3 and J usage is TRBJ2-1, with 12 bases matching TRBD2. This CDR3 region has 17 residues. Germline assignment: CDR1 SGHNT and CDR2 YENEEA. The V and J ends lost 5 bases and 5 bases, in that order; junction bases with no gene match: 10. CDR3 coding DNA: TGTGCCAGCAGCCGCATACCTCTAGCGGGAGGGGACAATGAGCAGTTCTTC. Protein product: CASSRIPLAGGDNEQFF.

This clone is a singleton in its sample. The chain carries TRBV6-5 and TRBJ1-3; D unclear. The ends were cut back, 0 bases at V and 0 bases at J, with 6 bases in the middle. This CDR3 spans 15 amino acids. Germline V CDR1 and CDR2: MNHEY, SVGAGI. This chain's CDR3 is CASSYSLSSGNTIYF. CDR3 DNA sequence: TGTGCCAGCAGTTACTCACTTAGCTCTGGAAACACCATATATTTT.

The chain recombines TRBV7-2 with TRBJ2-3, with TRBD1 as a possible D gene (5 bases). The V gene's germline CDR1 is SGHTA and CDR2 FQGNSA. V was clipped by 2 bases and J by 4 bases, with 10 bases between them. This CDR3 contains 14 residues. Here the CDR3 DNA reads TGTGCCAGCAGCTTAATCAGGGAATCAGATACGCAGTATTTT. As protein: CASSLIRESDTQYF.

V is TRBV4-1 and J is TRBJ1-1; 10 bases are a match to TRBD1. Germline CDR1 and CDR2: MGHRA and YSYEKL. The CDR3 totals 16 residues. With V trimmed by 4 bases and J by 1 base, 6 bases remained unmatched. In DNA, the CDR3 is TGCGCCAGCAGCCCTAGACAGGGGGCTAGGAACACTGAAGCTTTCTTT. Its translation: CASSPRQGARNTEAFF.

The rearrangement links TRBV29-1 to TRBJ1-2; no firm D call. CDR1 is SQVTM, CDR2 ANQGSEA, per germline. V was clipped by 4 bases and J by 3 bases, with 3 bases between them. CDR3 length: 10 residues. Written as DNA, the CDR3 is TGCAGCGTTGCACACTATGGCTACACCTTC. Protein sequence: CSVAHYGYTF.

This clone was observed a handful of times. This chain uses TRBV19 with TRBJ2-7; D gene unclear. Deletions cut 1 base from V and 3 bases from J, with 10 bases between. The CDR3 is 14 residues long. CDR1 is LNHDA, CDR2 SQIVND, per germline (reference sequence). Written as DNA, the CDR3 is TGTGCCAGTAGTATAGTTCACCAGGACTACGAGCAGTACTTC. As protein: CASSIVHQDYEQYF.

The chain carries TRBV5-1 and TRBJ1-1; 11 bases map to TRBD1. The V and J ends lost 4 bases and 2 bases, in that order; junction bases with no gene match: 7. The CDR3 is 16 amino acids. The germline gives CDR1 SGHRS, CDR2 YFSETQ. CDR3 nucleotides: TGCGCCAGCAGCAGAGGACAGGGGGCTATTAACACTGAAGCTTTCTTT. Amino acids: CASSRGQGAINTEAFF.

The CDR3 region has the DNA TGTGCCAGCTCACAAGTCGGCGAACCCGGGGAGCTGTTTTTT. This gives the protein CASSQVGEPGELFF. The gene calls are TRBV18 and TRBJ2-2; D gene ambiguous. The CDR3 sequence is 14 residues long. Germline V gene lookup returns CDR1 KGHSH and CDR2 LQKENI. Trimming took off 4 bases at V and 6 bases at J, with 12 bases between the two ends.

This chain uses TRBV18 with TRBJ2-5, with TRBD2 identical over 7 bases. The CDR3 contains 16 residues. In germline, CDR1 is KGHSH, CDR2 LQKENI. V shed 2 bases, J shed 1 base, and the junction held 7 bases outside the gene matches. The CDR3 sequence: CASSPASGTFQETQYF. CDR3 sequence (DNA): TGTGCCAGCTCACCAGCGAGCGGGACCTTCCAAGAGACCCAGTACTTC.

DNA of the CDR3: TGTGCCAGCACCTCGAACGGACTAGCGGCCTACGAGCAGTACTTC. This encodes CASTSNGLAAYEQYF. The rearrangement uses TRBV7-8 and TRBJ2-7, with 10 bases aligning to TRBD2. The CDR3 sequence is 15 residues long. With V trimmed by 7 bases and J by 2 bases, 8 bases remained unmatched. The germline CDR1 and CDR2 sequences are SGHVS and FQNEAQ.

In its sample, this clone was seen a few times. V gene TRBV6-1 combines with J gene TRBJ1-2; D may be TRBD1 (5 bases). Between the trimmed V and J ends, which lost 2 bases and 13 bases, there was a span of 11 bases. CDR1 and CDR2 (germline): MNHNS, SASEGT. This CDR3 is 11 amino acids long. This CDR3 is CASSERGTATF. The CDR3 DNA is TGTGCCAGCAGTGAACGGGGGACGGCCACCTTC.

The chain is built from TRBV7-6 and TRBJ1-2; 7 positions match TRBD1. With 5 bases clipped from V and 2 bases from J, the junction kept 5 bases outside the gene matches. The CDR3 is 14 amino acids. Per the germline V gene, CDR1 is SGHVS and CDR2 is FNYEAQ. The CDR3 DNA reads TGTGCCAGCAGCGCCTTGACAGGGAACTATGGCTACACCTTC. Translation gives CASSALTGNYGYTF.

The rearrangement uses TRBV7-2 and TRBJ2-5; 7 positions agree with TRBD2. The germline V gene encodes CDR1 SGHTA and CDR2 FQGNSA. This CDR3 is built from 16 residues. The V segment lost 3 bases and the J segment 5 bases; nucleotides outside the gene matches: 12. In DNA, the CDR3 is TGTGCCAGCAGCTTTGGGGCGGGAGCCAGGGTGGAGACCCAGTACTTC. It yields the protein CASSFGAGARVETQYF.

V gene TRBV2 combines with J gene TRBJ1-5; D not resolved. V shed 1 base and J shed 7 bases, with 11 bases lying between them. Germline V lookup: CDR1 SNHLY, CDR2 FYNNEI. The CDR3 has 14 amino acids. The CDR3 sequence: CASSEVGKIQPQHF. CDR3 in DNA: TGTGCCAGCAGTGAAGTGGGAAAGATACAGCCCCAGCATTTT. Variable domain in full (rest from reference TRBV2 and TRBJ1-5): EPEVTQTPSHQVTQMGQEVILRCVPISNHLYFYWYRQILGQKVEFLVSFYNNEISEKSEIFDDQFSVERPDGSNFTLKIRSTKLEDSAMYFCASSEVGKIQPQHFGDGTRLSIL.

The V gene is TRBV7-6, the J gene TRBJ2-2; 8 nucleotides agree with TRBD1. This CDR3 is built from 15 residues. The germline CDR1 and CDR2 sequences are SGHVS and FNYEAQ. V lost 5 bases, J lost 0 bases, and 2 bases stayed unmatched. DNA for the CDR3: TGTGCCAGCAGCACGGGACAGGCGAACACCGGGGAGCTGTTTTTT. This translates into CASSTGQANTGELFF.

This sequence joins TRBV5-1 and TRBJ1-2; D is unclear. The germline V and J ends were trimmed by 0 bases and 3 bases, with 9 bases remaining between them. The CDR3 is 14 residues long. CDR1 is SGHRS, CDR2 YFSETQ, per germline. The CDR3 spells CASSLVSGDYGYTF. The CDR3 DNA reads TGCGCCAGCAGCTTGGTTTCGGGCGACTATGGCTACACCTTC. The full variable domain, its missing parts supplied by reference TRBV5-1 and TRBJ1-2, is KAGVTQTPRYLIKTRGQQVTLSCSPISGHRSVSWYQQTPGQGLQFLFEYFSETQRNKGNFPGRFSGRQFSNSRSEMNVSTLELGDSALYLCASSLVSGDYGYTFGSGTRLTVV.

V gene TRBV9 combines with J gene TRBJ2-6, with D perhaps TRBD1 or TRBD2 (5 bases each). Trimming shortened V by 0 bases and J by 1 base, and 11 bases separated the two germline ends. The CDR3 runs 17 residues. Germline assignment: CDR1 SGDLS and CDR2 YYNGEE. The CDR3, as DNA: TGTGCCAGCAGCGTAGCTTGGGGGTTATCTGGGGCCAACGTCCTGACTTTC. Protein sequence: CASSVAWGLSGANVLTF.

The chain links TRBV10-3 to TRBJ2-7; 9 nucleotides agree with TRBD2. CDR3 length equals 17 residues. The germline CDR1 and CDR2 sequences are ENHRY and SYGVKD. The J segment lost 2 bases and the V segment lost 0 bases, leaving 8 bases of the junction unmatched. CDR3 protein: CAISESKLRGGTYEQYF. In DNA form, the CDR3 reads TGTGCCATCAGTGAGTCGAAACTGCGGGGGGGGACCTACGAGCAGTACTTC.

This chain links TRBV11-2 with TRBJ2-2; D is uncertain. V was shortened by 4 bases and J by 5 bases, with 11 bases between the two germline ends. The germline V gene encodes CDR1 SGHAT and CDR2 FQNNGV. The CDR3 is 14 amino acids. DNA for the CDR3: TGTGCCAGCAGCTCACTAAGAGCGACCGGGGAGCTGTTTTTT. Amino acids: CASSSLRATGELFF.

The chain couples TRBV10-1 to TRBJ2-7; D is undetermined. The CDR3 covers 10 residues. Per the germline V gene, CDR1 is WNHNN and CDR2 is SYGVQD (reference sequence). The germline V and J ends were trimmed by 10 bases and 1 base, with 5 bases remaining between them. CDR3 nucleotide sequence: TGCGCCACCGCGTCCTACGAGCAGTACTTC. Protein: CATASYEQYF.

This clone has only a few counts. The V and J genes are TRBV28 and TRBJ2-4; D may correspond to TRBD1 or TRBD2 (5 bases each). This CDR3 spans 14 amino acids. Germline V gives CDR1 MDHEN, CDR2 SYDVKM. Trimming removed 7 bases from V and 7 bases from J, with 17 bases in between. CDR3: CASIRELGGNIQYF. Written as DNA, the CDR3 is TGTGCCAGCATCAGGGAGCTAGGCGGGAACATTCAGTACTTC.

The chain has TRBV6-6 and TRBJ2-3, with 9 positions matching TRBD2. This CDR3 is built from 13 residues. The junction had 3 bases not matched to a gene; V was cut back by 8 bases and J by 3 bases. Looked up from germline, CDR1 is MNHNY and CDR2 is SVGAGI (reference sequence). The CDR3 spells CASGAGGTDTQYF. In nucleotides, the CDR3 is TGTGCCAGCGGGGCGGGGGGGACAGATACGCAGTATTTT.

The chain has TRBV29-1 and TRBJ1-1; D not certain. Germline V gene sequence: CDR1 SQVTM, CDR2 ANQGSEA. The CDR3 runs to 13 residues. With 4 bases removed from V and 4 bases from J, the gap between germline ends came to 13 bases. CDR3 coding DNA: TGCAGCGTTGGGTTTAAATCCGGCACTGAAGCTTTCTTT. It is translated as CSVGFKSGTEAFF.

This chain's CDR3 is CAEGLSGANVLTF. CDR3 DNA: TGTGCCGAGGGGTTGTCTGGGGCCAACGTCCTGACTTTC. This sequence joins TRBV11-3 and TRBJ2-6; TRBD1 or TRBD2 may be the D gene (5 bases each). This CDR3 comprises 13 residues. The germline CDR1 and CDR2 sequences are SGHNT and YENEEA. The germline V and J ends were trimmed by 11 bases and 1 base, with 9 bases remaining between them.

V usage is TRBV7-2 and J usage is TRBJ2-3, with TRBD1 as a possible D gene (6 bases). Between the trimmed V and J ends, which lost 5 bases and 3 bases, there was a span of 15 bases. CDR1 and CDR2 (germline): SGHTA, FQGNSA. The CDR3 extends over 15 amino acids. This CDR3 is CASSLGHRGTDTQYF. CDR3 in DNA: TGTGCCAGCAGCCTCGGACATAGGGGGACAGATACGCAGTATTTT.

The V gene is TRBV7-9, the J gene TRBJ2-5; 8 positions match TRBD1. The CDR3 loop spans 14 amino acids. Trimming removed 2 bases from V and 5 bases from J; junction bases left unmatched: 4. Germline CDR1 and CDR2: SEHNR and FQNEAQ (reference sequence). The CDR3 loop reads CASSLSGGDETQYF. The DNA of the CDR3 is TGTGCCAGCAGCTTATCAGGGGGCGACGAGACCCAGTACTTC. The whole variable domain, filled in from reference TRBV7-9 and TRBJ2-5, reads DTGVSQNPRHKITKRGQNVTFRCDPISEHNRLYWYRQTLGQGPEFLTYFQNEAQLEKSRLLSDRFSAERPKGSFSTLEIQRTEQGDSAMYLCASSLSGGDETQYFGPGTRLLVL.